Described below is a single TCR beta chain sequence and its context. What it binds is not known. Generated by immunoSEQ multiplex PCR, the TCRdb table keeps only in-frame clones and is missing some. The table includes some 19,000 clones, 83% detected once. The record originates from a study of OX40 agonist ivuxolimab in advanced cancers. Study at large: Those treated in dose escalation had hepatocellular carcinoma, melanoma, renal cell cancer or head and neck cancer. From 23 to 79 years was the age range, with a mean of approximately 63 years, and roughly 80% were male. Study results and caveats: Mean expanded clone counts were higher in CD8+ than CD4+ T cells.

The V segment lost 2 bases and the J segment 0 bases; nucleotides outside the gene matches: 9. The length of the CDR3 is 18 residues. Per germline, CDR1 MNHNS and CDR2 SASEGT. The receptor comes from an adult with an advanced solid tumor such as melanoma, head and neck, liver or kidney cancer. The chain carries TRBV6-1 and TRBJ1-5, with 8 bases that match TRBD1. This material consisted of CD4+ or CD8+ T cells sorted from blood, taken in a trial of the OX40 agonist ivuxolimab. Here the CDR3 DNA reads TGTGCCAGCAGTGAAAGTGCAGGGGGCGGGTATAGCAATCAGCCCCAGCATTTT. This codes for CASSESAGGGYSNQPQHF.